This paragraph reports one T cell receptor (beta chain). Its cognate antigen has yet to be identified. There are no base qualities to consult, and no much larger clone falls within one base. Healthy HIV-negative adults with no recently reported acute infections or vaccinations were included as donors. Every donor was a Caucasian adult living in Nashville, Tennessee, USA. CD8 memory samples were composed of magnetically selected CD45RO+ cells combined with CCR7-negative CD45RA+ effector memory (TemRA) cells. Blood was obtained by leukapheresis, after which PBMCs were separated by Ficoll-Histopaque density gradient centrifugation and cryopreserved in liquid nitrogen vapor phase. Analytical flow cytometry was used to check the purity and quantity of every magnetically sorted T cell population. Each sorted fraction had its genomic DNA isolated and then quantified by UV absorbance on a Nanodrop 2000c.

This entry belongs to a study of shared clonotypes between healthy human individuals (dated by TCRdb to about 2020). Some background on the complete study: A few men and a couple of women, aged 18 to 49 years, made up the cohort. For each donor, CD4 naive and CD4 memory were each given three plates, CD8 naive was given two plates, and CD8 memory was given one plate. Blood TCR repertoires of 5 or 6 healthy adults were deeply sequenced to estimate repertoire size and the extent of clonotype sharing between individuals. Libraries were prepared and TCR repertoires were sequenced by different laboratories using diverse techniques, in order to increase sequencing depth and limit assay-specific biases. Per donor, leukapheresis produced somewhere between about 0.9 and 9.5 billion PBMCs. The research as a whole found: The small number of donors limited the genetic and exposure-history diversity represented. Higher generation probabilities were observed for clonotypes shared by all four sorted-subset donors than for non-shared clonotypes. Sharing across a handful of donors was observed for approximately 4.6% of naive CD4, about 3.2% of naive CD8, 2% to 2.5% of memory CD4, and approximately 0.41% of memory CD8 clonotypes. Naive subsets generally had larger estimated clonotype richness than memory subsets. Sampling was restricted to blood, and TCR repertoires in tissues likely differ from the TCR repertoires found in blood. Rarefaction of sorted-subset datasets indicated incomplete sequencing despite the large sequencing depth. Based on pairwise subsampling, the degree of clonotype sharing among donors was expected to be affected by sequencing depth.

TCR CDR3 regions were amplified from genomic DNA by multiplex PCR using the deep immunoSEQ assay. For each cell subset, the extracted genomic DNA was distributed evenly across all wells of several immunoSEQ 96-well plates, and each plate served as one replicate. For sorted subsets, each replicate PCR was loaded with about 200 ng genomic DNA, equivalent to 25,000 to 35,000 T cell genomes. Purified libraries were measured with a Qubit 3.0 fluorometer, size-checked on a Bioanalyzer 2100, and measured again with the KAPA Library Quantification kit. Each immunoSEQ 96-well plate was sequenced on its own single-read 150-cycle Illumina NextSeq 550 flow cell. As for the authors' bioinformatics: Because only junctional sequences without quality scores were contained in the immunoSEQ output, filtering matching that applied to full-length reads could not be performed. Sequences were annotated with PyIR, a Python wrapper for IgBLAST v1.9, using IMGT germline references to assign V/J genes and CDR3. Reads were removed for weak V/J assignments (E-value above 1e-6), missing CDR3, stop codons, out-of-frame junctions, or ambiguous translated residues. V3J clonotypes were defined by identical inferred V gene, J gene, and CDR3 amino acid sequence. The percentage overlap between two repertoires was calculated by dividing the number of shared unique clonotypes by the size of the smaller repertoire. RTK rarefaction, the Chao1 estimator, and Recon v2.1 estimates of unobserved clonotypes were used to assess repertoire richness. For all TCRbeta clonotypes obtained by the gDNA method from a few donors, generation probabilities were computed with OLGA. The clones in this table, taken by TCRdb from immuneACCESS, are in-frame only. Not every clone is retained; where verified, under half of the shortfall comes from an unresolved V gene, and the cause of the rest is unknown. Clone size and V and J calls were adopted from that table, with D and trimming inferred from the DNA. The sample table contains roughly 660,000 clones; only one count was recorded for around 90% of them. The ten largest clones take up roughly 36% of the sample.

The CDR1 and CDR2 encoded by the germline V gene are SGDLS and YYNGEE. V is cut back by 2 bases and J by 5 bases, with 3 bases in the junction unmatched. The CDR3 starts with the cysteine, ends with the phenylalanine, and has 16 residues. Only CDR3 DNA is held: 48 bases, read in frame from base 1. Sequenced: memory CD8+ T cells from PBMCs. The sample's cell subset or site, from its label and the paper: CD45RO+ cells pooled with CCR7-negative TemRA cells. Recombination connected TRBV9 to TRBJ2-2; the junction holds 13 bases that match TRBD2. The receptor's source is a man younger than 35 in good health. Some clones in this sample may be carry-over from other donors' samples. The sequenced DNA: TGTGCCAGCAGCGTGGGGACTAGCGGGAATACCGGGGAGCTGTTTTTT. It translates as CASSVGTSGNTGELFF. The entire variable domain, with the stretches around the CDR3 drawn from the reference TRBV9 and TRBJ2-2 proteins, is DSGVTQTPKHLITATGQRVTLRCSPRSGDLSVYWYQQSLDQGLQFLIQYYNGEERAKGNILERFSAQQFPDLHSELNLSSLELGDSALYFCASSVGTSGNTGELFFGEGSRLTVL.